Below are 29 T cell receptor beta chains sequenced from a single sample in a study of blood T cell repertoires in COVID-19 (TCRdb year 2020). Libraries were prepared through the immunoSEQ multiplex PCR assay. The table was pulled from immuneACCESS by TCRdb, which kept in-frame rearrangements only. Such tables lose some clones; where checked, under half of the loss comes from unresolved V genes, and the rest has no known cause. This sample gives around 110,000 clones in total; about 91% of them show up just once. Clones ranked in the top ten supply approximately 6.8% of the sample. Material: peripheral blood. The source of these receptors is a man over 45 with active or convalescent COVID-19.

This chain connects TRBV5-6 to TRBJ2-7, with D possibly matching TRBD2 (6 bases). The V gene's germline CDR1 is SGHDT and CDR2 YYEEEE. V lost 5 bases and J 2 bases, leaving 17 bases between the germline ends. The CDR3 contains 15 residues. The CDR3 loop reads CASRGLGLEPYEQYF. The CDR3 DNA is TGTGCCAGCAGGGGATTGGGACTGGAACCCTACGAGCAGTACTTC.

The chain joins TRBV5-4 to TRBJ2-7; 8 positions match TRBD2. Germline loops: CDR1 SGHNT, CDR2 YYREEE (reference sequence). This CDR3 region has 13 residues. The V segment lost 4 bases and the J segment 5 bases; nucleotides outside the gene matches: 5. The CDR3 sequence: CASSQAGVNEQYF. CDR3 in DNA: TGTGCCAGCAGCCAAGCGGGAGTCAACGAGCAGTACTTC.

This chain connects TRBV19 to TRBJ2-1, with 11 nucleotides matching TRBD2. V lost 5 bases, J lost 8 bases, and 17 bases stayed unmatched. The CDR3 has 18 amino acids. The germline V gene encodes CDR1 LNHDA and CDR2 SQIVND (reference sequence). In nucleotides, the CDR3 is TGTGCCAGTAGTCCAAAAGCCCCTAGACTAGCGGGGAGTTATGAGCAGTTCTTC. Amino acids: CASSPKAPRLAGSYEQFF.

The chain couples TRBV6-5 to TRBJ1-4; D is ambiguous. The CDR3 sequence is 13 residues long. The germline V gene encodes CDR1 MNHEY and CDR2 SVGAGI. Between the trimmed V and J ends, which lost 7 bases and 5 bases, there was a span of 11 bases. The CDR3 DNA follows: TGTGCCAGCACTAGGCAGCTAAATGAAAAACTGTTTTTT. This encodes CASTRQLNEKLFF.

V is TRBV7-8 and J is TRBJ2-5, with TRBD2 matching over 7 bases. V gave up 7 bases and J gave up 5 bases; unmatched junction bases: 4. The CDR3 contains 12 residues. Looked up from germline, CDR1 is SGHVS and CDR2 is FQNEAQ. CDR3 protein: CASTLGGETQYF. CDR3 bases: TGTGCCAGCACCCTGGGGGGGGAGACCCAGTACTTC.

The V and J genes are TRBV3-1 (or the pseudogene TRBV3-2) and TRBJ2-1; the match to TRBD2 covers 8 bases. The CDR3 extends over 15 amino acids. Trimming removed 4 bases from V and 6 bases from J; junction bases left unmatched: 8. The germline V gene encodes CDR1 LGHDT and CDR2 YNNKEL (reference sequence). CDR3 protein: CASSPSGLGGNEQFF. DNA for the CDR3: TGTGCCAGCAGCCCCTCGGGACTAGGGGGCAATGAGCAGTTCTTC.

This rearrangement joins TRBV7-9 to TRBJ2-7; D is perhaps TRBD1 (6 bases). The CDR3 consists of 15 residues. Germline V gene lookup returns CDR1 SEHNR and CDR2 FQNEAQ (reference sequence). V lost 1 base to trimming and J lost 0 bases, with 10 bases between them. The CDR3 DNA is TGTGCCAGCAGCTTAGGCCCGGACAGCTCCTACGAGCAGTACTTC. Its translation is CASSLGPDSSYEQYF.

V gene TRBV19 combines with J gene TRBJ2-7; TRBD2 matches at 15 bases. Trimming cost V 7 bases and J 6 bases; bases outside gene matches: 1. CDR3 length: 13 residues. Germline V gene sequence: CDR1 LNHDA, CDR2 SQIVND (reference sequence). The CDR3 region has the DNA TGTGCCAGTACGGGACTAGCGGGAGGCGAGCAGTACTTC. This encodes CASTGLAGGEQYF.

The chain has TRBV9 and TRBJ1-1; possibly TRBD1 for D (6 bases). The CDR3 is 15 residues long. Germline V gene data show CDR1 as SGDLS and CDR2 as YYNGEE. The germline V and J ends were trimmed by 5 bases and 9 bases, with 23 bases remaining between them. The CDR3 coding sequence is TGTGCCAGCAGTGCAGCCCCAGGAGGGGGGGAAAAAGCTTTCTTT. Protein: CASSAAPGGGEKAFF.

This clone showed up many times. The genes are TRBV11-2 and TRBJ1-2; possibly TRBD1 for D (6 bases). This CDR3 is built from 14 residues. Per germline, CDR1 SGHAT and CDR2 FQNNGV. V was cut by 6 bases and J by 6 bases, with 17 bases left in between. The CDR3 nucleotides read TGTGCCAGCAGTTCAGGGGAAGTAATTCATGGCTACACCTTC. It codes for CASSSGEVIHGYTF.

The chain has TRBV9 and TRBJ1-2, with D hard to call. This CDR3 has 17 amino acids. The V and J ends lost 0 bases and 4 bases respectively, with 19 bases between them. The germline V gene has CDR1 SGDLS and CDR2 YYNGEE. The CDR3 sequence is CASSVALGQYAGYGYTF. The CDR3, as DNA: TGTGCCAGCAGCGTAGCCCTAGGGCAGTATGCGGGCTATGGCTACACCTTC.

The rearrangement joins TRBV28 to TRBJ2-2; 8 bases are a match to TRBD1. Trimming cost V 5 bases and J 6 bases; bases outside gene matches: 8. The CDR3 spans 15 residues. Germline V gene lookup returns CDR1 MDHEN and CDR2 SYDVKM. The CDR3 loop reads CASSHSPQGAGELFF. In DNA form, the CDR3 reads TGTGCCAGCAGTCATTCCCCACAGGGGGCCGGGGAGCTGTTTTTT.

The V call is TRBV5-1, the J call TRBJ1-1; 7 nucleotides agree with TRBD1. This CDR3 has 16 amino acids. With 4 bases clipped from V and 5 bases from J, the junction kept 14 bases outside the gene matches. Germline V gives CDR1 SGHRS, CDR2 YFSETQ. The CDR3 protein is CASSPQEGASETEAFF. The CDR3 bases are TGCGCCAGCAGCCCCCAGGAGGGGGCTTCCGAAACTGAAGCTTTCTTT. The whole variable domain, remainder taken from reference TRBV5-1 and TRBJ1-1, is KAGVTQTPRYLIKTRGQQVTLSCSPISGHRSVSWYQQTPGQGLQFLFEYFSETQRNKGNFPGRFSGRQFSNSRSEMNVSTLELGDSALYLCASSPQEGASETEAFFGQGTRLTVV.

This chain links TRBV11-3 with TRBJ2-1; 11 bases fit TRBD2. Germline trimming cut 7 bases from V and 10 bases from J; bases unmatched to any gene: 21. Germline values: CDR1 SGHNT, CDR2 YENEEA. The length of the CDR3 is 18 residues. CDR3 in amino acids: CASTMDTPTSGTPGEQFF. The CDR3 DNA sequence: TGTGCCAGCACCATGGACACACCGACTAGCGGGACCCCCGGCGAGCAGTTCTTC. Complete variable domain (other parts from reference TRBV11-3 and TRBJ2-1): EAGVVQSPRYKIIEKKQPVAFWCNPISGHNTLYWYLQNLGQGPELLIRYENEEAVDDSQLPKDRFSAERLKGVDSTLKIQPAELGDSAVYLCASTMDTPTSGTPGEQFFGPGTRLTVL.

This clone was recorded a few times. The V gene is TRBV11-2, the J gene TRBJ1-1; D is unclear. Trimming removed 1 base from V and 8 bases from J, with 14 bases in between. Germline V lookup: CDR1 SGHAT, CDR2 FQNNGV. The CDR3 is made up of 14 amino acids. The CDR3 DNA reads as TGTGCCAGCAGCTTAGTTCCGGGTCCGGGAGAAGCTTTCTTT. Translation: CASSLVPGPGEAFF.

The chain joins TRBV19 to TRBJ1-2; D unclear. Per germline, CDR1 LNHDA and CDR2 SQIVND (reference sequence). The CDR3 spans 13 residues. V dropped 5 bases and J dropped 4 bases, with 11 bases sitting between them. The CDR3 reads CASSPTTFYGYTF. In DNA, the CDR3 is TGTGCCAGTAGTCCAACAACCTTCTATGGCTACACCTTC.

The chain combines TRBV27 with TRBJ2-5; 7 bases align to TRBD2. Germline CDR1 MNHEY, CDR2 SMNVEV (reference sequence). The length of the CDR3 is 16 residues. After removal of 6 bases from V and 2 bases from J, the junction contained 12 bases not matched to a gene. The DNA for the CDR3 is TGTGCCAGCAGCCGGGGGGAGGGGAGGGTTCAAGAGACCCAGTACTTC. Translation: CASSRGEGRVQETQYF.

This clone was found once. The rearrangement joins TRBV6-6 to TRBJ2-1; 12 bases line up with TRBD2. Trimming removed 7 bases from V and 9 bases from J; junction bases left unmatched: 10. The CDR3 length is 15 residues. CDR1 and CDR2 from the germline V gene are MNHNY and SVGAGI (reference sequence). This CDR3 is CASIKGGGLAGEQFF. In DNA form, the CDR3 reads TGTGCCAGCATCAAAGGGGGGGGACTAGCGGGTGAGCAGTTCTTC.

Here the CDR3 reads CASSRMPGQGNSPLHF. The CDR3 nucleotides read TGCGCCAGCAGCCGAATGCCGGGACAGGGTAATTCACCCCTCCACTTT. This chain joins TRBV4-3 and TRBJ1-6, with 9 bases fitting TRBD1. V lost 4 bases and J lost 6; bases outside the gene matches: 7. The germline CDR1 and CDR2 sequences are LGHNA and YSLEER. The CDR3 sequence is 16 residues long.

CDR3 bases: TGTGCCTGGAGTGTACTGCAGGGGAATTCACCCCTCCACTTT. It is translated as CAWSVLQGNSPLHF. The chain carries TRBV30 and TRBJ1-6, with D perhaps matching TRBD1 (6 bases). This CDR3 spans 14 amino acids. Germline-derived CDR1 and CDR2 are GTSNPN and SVGIG (reference sequence). Trimming shortened V by 0 bases and J by 7 bases, and 10 bases separated the two germline ends.

The chain recombines TRBV9 with TRBJ2-5; D unclear. The CDR3 contains 14 residues. CDR1 SGDLS and CDR2 YYNGEE come from the germline V gene. V lost 0 bases and J 2 bases, leaving 8 bases between the germline ends. This CDR3 is CASSVATGQETQYF. CDR3 nucleotides: TGTGCCAGCAGCGTAGCAACCGGTCAAGAGACCCAGTACTTC.

This clone was found a few times. The V call is TRBV6-5, the J call TRBJ2-5; TRBD2 is a possible D gene (6 bases). Germline V CDR1 and CDR2: MNHEY, SVGAGI. CDR3 length: 15 residues. V was pared by 6 bases and J by 4 bases, with 18 bases between. CDR3 nucleotides: TGTGCCAGCAGGGGAGGCGGCAGGGTGGGAGAGACCCAGTACTTC. Encoded protein: CASRGGGRVGETQYF.

This rearrangement joins TRBV10-1 to TRBJ2-3; the D is unclear. Germline assignment: CDR1 WNHNN and CDR2 SYGVQD (reference sequence). The length of the CDR3 is 13 residues. V dropped 0 bases and J dropped 5 bases, with 6 bases sitting between them. CDR3 nucleotide sequence: TGCGCCAGCAGTGAGTCGAGGAGAGATACGCAGTATTTT. Amino acid sequence: CASSESRRDTQYF.

CDR3 residues: CASSATGADTEAFF. In DNA form, the CDR3 reads TGTGCCAGCAGCGCGACAGGGGCCGACACTGAAGCTTTCTTT. The rearrangement links TRBV9 to TRBJ1-1; 8 nucleotides align to TRBD1. The CDR3 has 14 residues. Germline CDR1 is SGDLS and CDR2 is YYNGEE. V dropped 3 bases and J dropped 3; count of bases not matched to a gene: 4.

V is TRBV6-6 and J is TRBJ1-3; D possibly corresponds to TRBD1 (6 bases). The length of the CDR3 is 18 residues. V lost 6 bases, J lost 5 bases, and 26 bases lay in between. Germline CDR1 reads MNHNY; CDR2 reads SVGAGI (reference sequence). CDR3 DNA sequence: TGTGCCAGCAGCCGAAACCCCAGTCCGGACAGAAACCGAAACACCATATATTTT. Translated, it gives CASSRNPSPDRNRNTIYF.

In this sample, this clone turned up a few times. The CDR3 nucleotides read TGTGCCAGCAGCTTGACAGGGGGTGATGGTGAAAAACTGTTTTTT. Amino acid sequence: CASSLTGGDGEKLFF. The chain recombines TRBV5-4 with TRBJ1-4, with TRBD1 matching 8 bases. V was clipped by 1 base and J by 7 bases; unmatched bases: 6. Germline CDR1 reads SGHNT; CDR2 reads YYREEE (reference sequence). There are 15 residues in the CDR3.

The CDR3 reads CASSLGPRDQPQHF. CDR3 nucleotide sequence: TGTGCCAGCAGTCTGGGGCCTCGGGATCAGCCCCAGCATTTT. The chain uses TRBV5-5 and TRBJ1-5; D is possibly TRBD1 (5 bases). V lost 5 bases to trimming and J lost 5 bases, with 14 bases between them. CDR1 SGHKS and CDR2 YYEKEE come from the germline V gene (reference sequence). The CDR3 covers 14 residues.

V is TRBV10-3 and J is TRBJ2-3, with a possible D match to TRBD2 (5 bases). From germline, CDR1 is ENHRY and CDR2 SYGVKD. This CDR3 contains 15 residues. V lost 5 bases, J lost 0 bases, and 12 bases lay in between. Here the CDR3 reads CAISSSSGSTDTQYF. The DNA of the CDR3 is TGTGCCATCAGTAGTTCGAGCGGCAGCACAGATACGCAGTATTTT.

The chain couples TRBV10-2 to TRBJ1-4; 10 bases map to TRBD1. This CDR3 spans 15 amino acids. V lost 1 base to trimming and J lost 8 bases; unmatched junction nucleotides: 4. Germline V lookup: CDR1 WSHSY, CDR2 SAAADI. The DNA for the CDR3 is TGCGCCAGCAGTGAGTGGGACAGGGGTCGCGAAAAACTGTTTTTT. Its protein is CASSEWDRGREKLFF.